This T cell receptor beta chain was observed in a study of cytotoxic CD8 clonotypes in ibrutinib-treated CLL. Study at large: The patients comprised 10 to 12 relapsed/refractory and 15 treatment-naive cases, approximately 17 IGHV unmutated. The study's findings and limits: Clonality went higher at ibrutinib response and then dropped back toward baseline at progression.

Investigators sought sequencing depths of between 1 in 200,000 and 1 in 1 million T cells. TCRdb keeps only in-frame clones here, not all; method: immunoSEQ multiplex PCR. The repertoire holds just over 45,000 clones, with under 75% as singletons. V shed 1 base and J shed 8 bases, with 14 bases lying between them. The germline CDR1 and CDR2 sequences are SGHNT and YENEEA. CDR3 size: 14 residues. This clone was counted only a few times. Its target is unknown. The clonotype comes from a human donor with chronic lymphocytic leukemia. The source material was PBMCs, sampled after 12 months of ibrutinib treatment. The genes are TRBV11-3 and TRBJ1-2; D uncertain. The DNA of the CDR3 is TGTGCCAGCAGCTTAGGGCAGGCACCGTGGGGCTACACCTTC. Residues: CASSLGQAPWGYTF. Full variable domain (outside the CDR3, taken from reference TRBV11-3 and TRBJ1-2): EAGVVQSPRYKIIEKKQPVAFWCNPISGHNTLYWYLQNLGQGPELLIRYENEEAVDDSQLPKDRFSAERLKGVDSTLKIQPAELGDSAVYLCASSLGQAPWGYTFGSGTRLTVV.